This T cell receptor (beta chain) stems from a study of a mutant IDH1 vaccine in newly diagnosed glioma. Overall study context: Eight vaccine injections were given to patients in weeks 1, 3, 5, 7, 11, 15, 19 and 23. Vaccination followed radiotherapy alone by 4-6 weeks, or accompanied temozolomide cycles.

Sequenced by immunoSEQ multiplex PCR; TCRdb stores in-frame clones only, minus some. Of 70,000 to 90,000 clones listed, 90% to 95% are singletons. CDR3 length: 14 residues. The V and J ends lost 4 bases and 4 bases, in that order; junction bases with no gene match: 3. Germline CDR1 reads SGHVS; CDR2 reads FQNEAQ. As concerns this clone: Its antigen is unknown.

Time point indicated: week 5, during vaccination. Mutant IDH1 20-mer peptide, at 300 ug, made up each vaccine dose, with topical imiquimod. The donor cohort comprised cases of new WHO grade 3 or 4 IDH1-mutant, ATRX-lost astrocytoma. This specimen consisted of PBMCs, obtained from a glioma patient whose treatment included an IDH1 peptide vaccine. The receptor comes from a woman aged 45-59 years with glioma. The chain carries TRBV7-8 and TRBJ2-3, with TRBD1 identical over 9 bases. The CDR3 spells CASSSRTGADTQYF. The DNA for the CDR3 is TGTGCCAGCAGCTCTCGGACAGGGGCAGATACGCAGTATTTT. Variable domain in full (rest from reference TRBV7-8 and TRBJ2-3): GAGVSQSPRYKVAKRGQDVALRCDPISGHVSLFWYQQALGQGPEFLTYFQNEAQLDKSGLPSDRFFAERPEGSVSTLKIQRTQQEDSAVYLCASSSRTGADTQYFGPGTRLTVL.